This T cell receptor (beta chain) comes out of a study of blood T cell repertoires in COVID-19. Study details: In each case, the material was cDNA or gDNA derived from T cells, B-cell-depleted T cells, or PBMCs.

The authors' processing: Scientists estimated how many nucleated cells there were by amplifying reference gene primers. Clones were sequenced by immunoSEQ multiplex PCR, and TCRdb holds only the in-frame ones, with some missing. V and J calls and clone size are those listed in that table; D and trimming were worked out from the DNA. The sample includes some 520,000 clones, roughly 89% of them seen just once. Trimming at V came to 3 bases and at J to 10 bases, leaving 4 bases not matched to a gene. This CDR3 comprises 12 residues. The V gene's germline CDR1 is SNHLY and CDR2 FYNNEI. The TCR sequence derives from a man aged 18 to 30 with COVID-19, enrolled during active disease. V usage is TRBV2 and J usage is TRBJ1-1, with TRBD1 matching 8 bases. The sequencing input was peripheral blood. The CDR3 bases are TGTGCCAGCAGTGATGGACAGGGTCTAGCTTTCTTT. Translation gives CASSDGQGLAFF. Full variable domain (outside the CDR3, taken from reference TRBV2 and TRBJ1-1): EPEVTQTPSHQVTQMGQEVILRCVPISNHLYFYWYRQILGQKVEFLVSFYNNEISEKSEIFDDQFSVERPDGSNFTLKIRSTKLEDSAMYFCASSDGQGLAFFGQGTRLTVV.